This note documents a single T cell receptor (beta chain) sequence. Per germline, CDR1 DFQATT and CDR2 SNEGSKA (reference sequence). With V trimmed by 0 bases and J by 5 bases, 9 bases remained unmatched. The length of the CDR3 is 16 residues. MiXCR, applied by TCRdb to the 5' RACE reads, yields one record per CDR3 protein. The sample shows roughly 450,000 distinct CDR3 sequences, about 20% of them seen only once. This specimen belongs to a study of T-cell memory formation after mild COVID-19. The clonotype was recovered from an adult woman who had mild COVID-19 (a few samples of this study predate the infection). Cell type and time point are not known. The chain employs TRBV20-1 and TRBJ2-1; 8 nucleotides agree with TRBD2. Sequenced sample: PBMCs or a T cell subset sorted from them (not recorded which). Written as DNA, the CDR3 is TGCAGTGCTAGAGATTGGGCTAGCGGGTCGAACAATGAGCAGTTCTTC. Amino acid sequence: CSARDWASGSNNEQFF.